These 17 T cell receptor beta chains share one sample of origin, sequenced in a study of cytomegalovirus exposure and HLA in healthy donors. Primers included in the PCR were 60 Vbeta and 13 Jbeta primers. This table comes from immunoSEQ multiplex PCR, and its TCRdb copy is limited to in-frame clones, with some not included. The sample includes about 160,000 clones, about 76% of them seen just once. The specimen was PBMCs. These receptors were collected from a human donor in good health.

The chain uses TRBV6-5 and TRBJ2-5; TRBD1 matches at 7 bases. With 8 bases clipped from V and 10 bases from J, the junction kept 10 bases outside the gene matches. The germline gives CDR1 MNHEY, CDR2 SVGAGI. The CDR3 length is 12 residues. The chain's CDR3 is CASRRDSELQYF. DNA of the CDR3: TGTGCCAGCCGAAGGGACAGCGAGCTCCAGTACTTC.

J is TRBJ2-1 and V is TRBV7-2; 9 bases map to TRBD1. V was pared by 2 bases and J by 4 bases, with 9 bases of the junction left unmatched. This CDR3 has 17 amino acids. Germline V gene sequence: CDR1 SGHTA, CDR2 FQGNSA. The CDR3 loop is CASSLRGGQGLYNEQFF. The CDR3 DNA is TGTGCCAGCAGCTTAAGGGGAGGACAGGGGCTTTACAATGAGCAGTTCTTC.

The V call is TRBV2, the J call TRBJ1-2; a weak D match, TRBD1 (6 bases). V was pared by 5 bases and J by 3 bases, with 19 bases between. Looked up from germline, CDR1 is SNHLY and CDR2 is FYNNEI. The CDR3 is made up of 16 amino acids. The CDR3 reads CASSRDRRQGHYGYTF. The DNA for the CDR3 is TGTGCCAGCAGTAGGGACCGAAGGCAGGGGCACTATGGCTACACCTTC.

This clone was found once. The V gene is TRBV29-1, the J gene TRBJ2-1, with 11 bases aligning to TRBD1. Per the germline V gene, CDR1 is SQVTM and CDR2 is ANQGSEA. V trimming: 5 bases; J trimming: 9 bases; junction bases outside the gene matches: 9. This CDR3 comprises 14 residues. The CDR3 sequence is CSVYHGQGAGEQFF. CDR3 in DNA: TGCAGCGTTTACCACGGACAGGGGGCGGGTGAGCAGTTCTTC.

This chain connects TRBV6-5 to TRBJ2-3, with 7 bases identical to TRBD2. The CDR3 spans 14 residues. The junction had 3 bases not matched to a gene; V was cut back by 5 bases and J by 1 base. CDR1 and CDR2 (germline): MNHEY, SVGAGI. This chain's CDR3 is CASSPLAGTDTQYF. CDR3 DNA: TGTGCCAGCAGTCCTCTAGCGGGCACAGATACGCAGTATTTT.

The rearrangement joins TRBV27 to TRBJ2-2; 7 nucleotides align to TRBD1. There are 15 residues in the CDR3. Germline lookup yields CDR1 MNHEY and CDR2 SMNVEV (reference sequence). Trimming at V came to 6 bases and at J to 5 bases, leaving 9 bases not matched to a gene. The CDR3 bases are TGTGCCAGCAGATCTCCAGGGGGATGGACCGGGGAGCTGTTTTTT. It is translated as CASRSPGGWTGELFF.

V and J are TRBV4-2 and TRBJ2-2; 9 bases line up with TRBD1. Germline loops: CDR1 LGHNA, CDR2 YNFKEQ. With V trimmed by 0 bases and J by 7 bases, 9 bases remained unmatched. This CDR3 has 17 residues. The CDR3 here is CASSQDGGQGVGGELFF. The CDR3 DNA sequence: TGTGCCAGCAGCCAAGATGGGGGACAGGGAGTAGGCGGGGAGCTGTTTTTT.

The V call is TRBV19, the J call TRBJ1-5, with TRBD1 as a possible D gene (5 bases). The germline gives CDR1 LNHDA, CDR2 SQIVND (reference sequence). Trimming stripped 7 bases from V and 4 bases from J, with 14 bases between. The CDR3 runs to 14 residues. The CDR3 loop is CASNQDSLNQPQHF. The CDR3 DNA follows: TGTGCCAGTAACCAAGACAGTTTGAATCAGCCCCAGCATTTT.

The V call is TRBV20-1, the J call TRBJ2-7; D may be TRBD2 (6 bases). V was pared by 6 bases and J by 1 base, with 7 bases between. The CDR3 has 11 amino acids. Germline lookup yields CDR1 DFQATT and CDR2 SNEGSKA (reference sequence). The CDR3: CSAGGSYEQYF. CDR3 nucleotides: TGCAGTGCAGGAGGGTCCTACGAGCAGTACTTC.

The CDR3 protein is CASSPLMSGSSYEQYF. As DNA, the CDR3 is TGTGCCAGCAGTCCACTAATGAGCGGAAGCTCCTACGAGCAGTACTTC. The rearrangement joins TRBV27 to TRBJ2-7; possible D gene TRBD2, 5 bases. In germline, CDR1 is MNHEY, CDR2 SMNVEV (reference sequence). The CDR3 totals 16 residues. The V gene lost 5 bases and the J gene lost 0 bases, with 17 bases spanning the gap.

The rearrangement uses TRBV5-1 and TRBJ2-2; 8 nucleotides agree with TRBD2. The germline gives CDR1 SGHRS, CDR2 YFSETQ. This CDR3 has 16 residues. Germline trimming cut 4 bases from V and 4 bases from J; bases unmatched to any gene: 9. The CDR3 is CASSAPTSGPTGELFF. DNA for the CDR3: TGCGCCAGCAGCGCCCCTACTAGCGGTCCCACCGGGGAGCTGTTTTTT.

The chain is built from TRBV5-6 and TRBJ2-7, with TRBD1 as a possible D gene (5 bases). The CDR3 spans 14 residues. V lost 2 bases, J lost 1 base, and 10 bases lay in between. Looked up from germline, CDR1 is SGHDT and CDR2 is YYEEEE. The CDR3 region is CASSFRGLSYEQYF. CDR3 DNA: TGTGCCAGCAGCTTTAGGGGATTATCCTACGAGCAGTACTTC. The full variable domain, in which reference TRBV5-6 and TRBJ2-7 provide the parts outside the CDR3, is DAGVTQSPTHLIKTRGQQVTLRCSPKSGHDTVSWYQQALGQGPQFIFQYYEEEERQRGNFPDRFSGHQFPNYSSELNVNALLLGDSALYLCASSFRGLSYEQYFGPGTRLTVT.

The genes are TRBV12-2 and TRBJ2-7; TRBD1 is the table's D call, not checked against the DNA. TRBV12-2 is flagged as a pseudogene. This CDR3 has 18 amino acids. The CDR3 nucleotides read TGTGCAAGTCGCTTAGTTTCTAGGACAGTCGGTGGTCGTGACGAGCAGTACTTC. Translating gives CASRLVSRTVGGRDEQYF.

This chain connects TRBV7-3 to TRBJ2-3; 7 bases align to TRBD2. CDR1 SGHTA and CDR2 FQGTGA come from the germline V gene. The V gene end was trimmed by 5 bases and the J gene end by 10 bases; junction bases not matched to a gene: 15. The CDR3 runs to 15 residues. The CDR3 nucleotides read TGTGCCAGCAGCCCCAAAACCTCGGGACTACAATCGCAGTATTTT. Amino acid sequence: CASSPKTSGLQSQYF.

CDR3 loop: CAWSKGGATEKLFF. In nucleotides, the CDR3 is TGTGCCTGGAGCAAAGGGGGCGCGACTGAAAAACTGTTTTTT. The chain uses TRBV30 and TRBJ1-4, with TRBD1 identical over 7 bases. The ends lost 3 bases at V and 7 bases at J; junction bases unmatched: 8. This CDR3 is built from 14 residues. In germline, CDR1 is GTSNPN, CDR2 SVGIG (reference sequence).

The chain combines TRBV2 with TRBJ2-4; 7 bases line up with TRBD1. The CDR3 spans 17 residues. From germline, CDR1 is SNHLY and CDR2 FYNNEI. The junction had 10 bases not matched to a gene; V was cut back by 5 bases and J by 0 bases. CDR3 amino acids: CASSRGFTGVAKNIQYF. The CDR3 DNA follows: TGTGCCAGCAGTCGTGGGTTCACAGGGGTAGCCAAAAACATTCAGTACTTC.

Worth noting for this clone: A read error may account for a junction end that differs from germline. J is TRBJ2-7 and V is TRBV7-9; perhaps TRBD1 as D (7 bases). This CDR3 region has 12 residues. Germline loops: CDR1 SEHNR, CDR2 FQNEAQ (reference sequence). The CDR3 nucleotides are TGTTCCAGCAGCTTGGCGGGGACAGAGGCGTACTTC. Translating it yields CSSSLAGTEAYF.